The 3 T cell receptor beta chains below come from one sample, sequenced in a study of control samples from healthy donors and cancer patients. Method: immunoSEQ multiplex PCR; TCRdb's copy keeps in-frame clones and lacks some. The table includes approximately 100,000 clones, around 88% detected once. Sequencing input: blood. Receptor source: a man aged 25 to 45 in good health.

This clone was recorded only once. This rearrangement joins TRBV7-3 to TRBJ2-3; D is unresolved. The CDR3 is 15 amino acids. Germline values: CDR1 SGHTA, CDR2 FQGTGA. V lost 5 bases and J lost 1, with 13 bases in between. CDR3 bases: TGTGCCAGCAGCCCCGGAATCCGGGGCACAGATACGCAGTATTTT. It translates to CASSPGIRGTDTQYF.

This clone was seen a single time. The chain couples TRBV30 to TRBJ1-1, with D perhaps TRBD1 (6 bases). In germline, CDR1 is GTSNPN, CDR2 SVGIG (reference sequence). The CDR3 has 15 residues. Trimming shortened V by 1 base and J by 1 base, and 13 bases separated the two germline ends. The CDR3 here is CAWSEGGGTNTEAFF. The CDR3 DNA sequence: TGTGCCTGGAGTGAAGGAGGGGGTACGAACACTGAAGCTTTCTTT.

The V call is TRBV6-5, the J call TRBJ1-3, with a weak D call TRBD1 (5 bases). Germline-derived CDR1 and CDR2 are MNHEY and SVGAGI. This CDR3 spans 14 amino acids. V shed 10 bases and J shed 3 bases, with 16 bases lying between them. CDR3 amino acids: CATSRGSGGNTIYF. The CDR3 nucleotides read TGTGCCACTTCGAGGGGATCAGGTGGAAACACCATATATTTT.